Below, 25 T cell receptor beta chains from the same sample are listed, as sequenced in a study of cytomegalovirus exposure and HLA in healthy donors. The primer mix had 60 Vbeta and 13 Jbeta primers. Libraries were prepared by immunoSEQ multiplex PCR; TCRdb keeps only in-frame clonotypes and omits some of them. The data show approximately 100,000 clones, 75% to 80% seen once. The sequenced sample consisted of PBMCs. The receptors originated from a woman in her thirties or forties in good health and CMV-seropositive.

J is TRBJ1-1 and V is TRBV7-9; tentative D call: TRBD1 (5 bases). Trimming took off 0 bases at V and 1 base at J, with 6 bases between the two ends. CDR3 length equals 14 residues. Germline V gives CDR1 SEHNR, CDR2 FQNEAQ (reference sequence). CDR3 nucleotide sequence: TGTGCCAGCAGCTTAGCTGGGGCGAACACTGAAGCTTTCTTT. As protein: CASSLAGANTEAFF. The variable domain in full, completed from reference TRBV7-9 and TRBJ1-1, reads DTGVSQNPRHKITKRGQNVTFRCDPISEHNRLYWYRQTLGQGPEFLTYFQNEAQLEKSRLLSDRFSAERPKGSFSTLEIQRTEQGDSAMYLCASSLAGANTEAFFGQGTRLTVV.

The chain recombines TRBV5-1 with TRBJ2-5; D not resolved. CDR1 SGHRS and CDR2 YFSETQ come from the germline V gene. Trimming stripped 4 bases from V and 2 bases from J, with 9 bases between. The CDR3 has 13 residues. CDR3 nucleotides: TGCGCCAGCAGCCCAAACAGACAAGAGACCCAGTACTTC. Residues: CASSPNRQETQYF.

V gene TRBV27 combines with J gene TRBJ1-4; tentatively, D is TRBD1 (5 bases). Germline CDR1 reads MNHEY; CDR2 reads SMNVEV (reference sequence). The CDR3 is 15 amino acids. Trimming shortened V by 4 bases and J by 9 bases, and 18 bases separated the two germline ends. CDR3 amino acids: CASSSHRKHGQKLFF. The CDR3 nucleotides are TGTGCCAGCAGTTCCCACAGGAAACATGGACAAAAACTGTTTTTT.

CDR3 in amino acids: CAWSPYVGGSSYEQYF. CDR3 nucleotide sequence: TGTGCCTGGAGTCCTTATGTAGGGGGCTCTTCCTACGAGCAGTACTTC. The rearrangement uses TRBV30 and TRBJ2-7; 7 bases fit TRBD1. The junction had 11 bases not matched to a gene; V was cut back by 2 bases and J by 1 base. CDR1 GTSNPN and CDR2 SVGIG come from the germline V gene (reference sequence). This CDR3 contains 16 residues.

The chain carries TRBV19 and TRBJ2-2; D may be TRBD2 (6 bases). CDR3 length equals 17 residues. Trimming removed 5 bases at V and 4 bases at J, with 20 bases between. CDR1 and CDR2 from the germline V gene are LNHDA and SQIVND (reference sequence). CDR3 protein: CASSRVLGGRGTGELFF. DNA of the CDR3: TGTGCCAGTAGTCGAGTTTTGGGGGGTCGGGGCACCGGGGAGCTGTTTTTT.

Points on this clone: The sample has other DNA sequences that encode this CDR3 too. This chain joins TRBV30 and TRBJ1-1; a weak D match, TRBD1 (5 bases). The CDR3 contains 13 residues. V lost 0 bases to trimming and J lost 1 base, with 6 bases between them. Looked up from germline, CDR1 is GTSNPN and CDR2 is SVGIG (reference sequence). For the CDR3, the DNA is TGTGCCTGGAGTGTTCAGGGGAACACTGAAGCTTTCTTT. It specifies CAWSVQGNTEAFF.

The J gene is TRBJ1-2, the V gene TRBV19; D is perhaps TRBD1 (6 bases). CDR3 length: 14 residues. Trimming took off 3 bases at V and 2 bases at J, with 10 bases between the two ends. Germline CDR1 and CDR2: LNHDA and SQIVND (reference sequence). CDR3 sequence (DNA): TGTGCCAGTAGTATCTACAGGGAAAACTATGGCTACACCTTC. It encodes CASSIYRENYGYTF.

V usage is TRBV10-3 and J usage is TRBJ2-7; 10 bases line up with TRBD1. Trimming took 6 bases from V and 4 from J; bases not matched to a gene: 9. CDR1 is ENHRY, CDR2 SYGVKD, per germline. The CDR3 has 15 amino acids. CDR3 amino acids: CAIRVGTGESYEQYF. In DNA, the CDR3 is TGTGCCATCAGGGTCGGGACAGGGGAGTCGTACGAGCAGTACTTC.

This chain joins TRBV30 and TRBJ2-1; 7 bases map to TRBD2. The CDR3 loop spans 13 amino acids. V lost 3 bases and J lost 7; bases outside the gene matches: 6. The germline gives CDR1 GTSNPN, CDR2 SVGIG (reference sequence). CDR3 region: CAWRRGTGNEQFF. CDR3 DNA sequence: TGTGCCTGGAGGCGGGGGACTGGGAATGAGCAGTTCTTC.

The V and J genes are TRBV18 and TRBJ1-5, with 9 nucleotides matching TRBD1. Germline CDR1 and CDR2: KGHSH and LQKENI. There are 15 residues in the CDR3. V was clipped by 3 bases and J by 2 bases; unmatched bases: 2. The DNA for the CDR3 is TGTGCCAGCTCACCCGGGACAGGGCGCAATCAGCCCCAGCATTTT. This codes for CASSPGTGRNQPQHF.

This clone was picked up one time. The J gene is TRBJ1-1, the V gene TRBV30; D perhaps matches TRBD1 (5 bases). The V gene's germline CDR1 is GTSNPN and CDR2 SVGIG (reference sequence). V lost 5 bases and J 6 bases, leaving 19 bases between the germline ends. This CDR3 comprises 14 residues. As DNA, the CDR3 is TGTGCCTGGGTGCCTCTGGGGGGTCCCGCTGAAGCTTTCTTT. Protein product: CAWVPLGGPAEAFF.

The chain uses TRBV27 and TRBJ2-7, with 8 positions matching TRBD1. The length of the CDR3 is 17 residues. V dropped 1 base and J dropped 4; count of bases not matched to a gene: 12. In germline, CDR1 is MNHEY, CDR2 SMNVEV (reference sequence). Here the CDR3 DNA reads TGTGCCAGCAGTTTATTGTTAGGGCAGGGGGCTGTATACGAGCAGTACTTC. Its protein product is CASSLLLGQGAVYEQYF.

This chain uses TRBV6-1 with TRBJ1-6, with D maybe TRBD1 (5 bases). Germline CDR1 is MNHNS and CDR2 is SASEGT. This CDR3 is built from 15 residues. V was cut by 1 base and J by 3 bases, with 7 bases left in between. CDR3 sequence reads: CASSEVQVYNSPLHF. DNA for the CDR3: TGTGCCAGCAGTGAAGTACAGGTCTATAATTCACCCCTCCACTTT.

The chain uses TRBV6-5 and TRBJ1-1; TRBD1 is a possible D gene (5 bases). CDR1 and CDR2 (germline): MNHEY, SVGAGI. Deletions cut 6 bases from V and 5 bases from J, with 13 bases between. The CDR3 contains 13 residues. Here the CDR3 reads CASRGRGRTEAFF. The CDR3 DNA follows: TGTGCCAGCAGAGGGCGGGGACGTACTGAAGCTTTCTTT.

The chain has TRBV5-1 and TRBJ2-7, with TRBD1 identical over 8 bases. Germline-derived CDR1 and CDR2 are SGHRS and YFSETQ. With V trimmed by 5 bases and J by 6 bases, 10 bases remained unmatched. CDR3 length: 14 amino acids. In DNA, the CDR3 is TGCGCCAGCAGTGGAGGGACAGGTCCTGTCGAGCAGTACTTC. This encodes CASSGGTGPVEQYF.

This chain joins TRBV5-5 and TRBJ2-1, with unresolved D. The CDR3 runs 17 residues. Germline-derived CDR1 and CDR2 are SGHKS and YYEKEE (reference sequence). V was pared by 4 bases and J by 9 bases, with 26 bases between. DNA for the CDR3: TGTGCCAGCAGCAGCCAGCCACGTAGCCCCCTGAGAGTTGAGCAGTTCTTC. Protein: CASSSQPRSPLRVEQFF.

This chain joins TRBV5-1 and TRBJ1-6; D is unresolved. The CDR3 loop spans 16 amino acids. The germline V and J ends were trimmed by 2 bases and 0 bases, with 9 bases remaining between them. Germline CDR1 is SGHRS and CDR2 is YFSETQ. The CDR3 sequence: CASSFADYSYNSPLHF. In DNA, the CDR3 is TGCGCCAGCAGCTTTGCAGATTACTCCTATAATTCACCCCTCCACTTT.

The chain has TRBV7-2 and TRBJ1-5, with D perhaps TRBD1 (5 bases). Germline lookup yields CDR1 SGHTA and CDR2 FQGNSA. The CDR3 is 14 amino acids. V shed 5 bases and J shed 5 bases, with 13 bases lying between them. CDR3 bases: TGTGCCAGCAGCCCTGCGGGGGTTTATCAGCCCCAGCATTTT. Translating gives CASSPAGVYQPQHF.

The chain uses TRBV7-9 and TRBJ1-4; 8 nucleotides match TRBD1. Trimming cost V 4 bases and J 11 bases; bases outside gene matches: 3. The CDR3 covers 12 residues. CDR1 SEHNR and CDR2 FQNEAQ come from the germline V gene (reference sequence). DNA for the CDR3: TGTGCCAGCAGCTCACGGACAGGGAAACTGTTTTTT. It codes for CASSSRTGKLFF. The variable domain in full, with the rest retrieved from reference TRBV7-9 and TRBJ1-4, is DTGVSQNPRHKITKRGQNVTFRCDPISEHNRLYWYRQTLGQGPEFLTYFQNEAQLEKSRLLSDRFSAERPKGSFSTLEIQRTEQGDSAMYLCASSSRTGKLFFGSGTQLSVL.

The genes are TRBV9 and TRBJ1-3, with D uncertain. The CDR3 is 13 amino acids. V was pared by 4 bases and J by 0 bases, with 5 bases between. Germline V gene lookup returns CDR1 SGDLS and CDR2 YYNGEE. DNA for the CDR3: TGTGCCAGCAGCCCGAGCTCTGGAAACACCATATATTTT. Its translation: CASSPSSGNTIYF.

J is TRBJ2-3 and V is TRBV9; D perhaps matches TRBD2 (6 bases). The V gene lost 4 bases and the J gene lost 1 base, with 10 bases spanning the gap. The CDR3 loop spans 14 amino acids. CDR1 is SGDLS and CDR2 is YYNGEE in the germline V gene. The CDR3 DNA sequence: TGTGCCAGCAGCCCCACTAGCCGCACAGATACGCAGTATTTT. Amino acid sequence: CASSPTSRTDTQYF.

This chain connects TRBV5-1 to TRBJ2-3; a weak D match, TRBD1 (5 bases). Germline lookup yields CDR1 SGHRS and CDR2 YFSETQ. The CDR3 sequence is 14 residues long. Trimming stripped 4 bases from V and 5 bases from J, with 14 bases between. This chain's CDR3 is CASSSRAGQDTQYF. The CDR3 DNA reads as TGCGCCAGCAGCAGTAGGGCAGGGCAAGATACGCAGTATTTT.

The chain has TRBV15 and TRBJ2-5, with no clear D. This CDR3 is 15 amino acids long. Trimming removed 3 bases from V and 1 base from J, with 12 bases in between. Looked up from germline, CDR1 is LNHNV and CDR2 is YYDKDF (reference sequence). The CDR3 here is CATSSGLTVQETQYF. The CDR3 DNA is TGTGCCACCAGCAGCGGGTTAACGGTCCAAGAGACCCAGTACTTC.

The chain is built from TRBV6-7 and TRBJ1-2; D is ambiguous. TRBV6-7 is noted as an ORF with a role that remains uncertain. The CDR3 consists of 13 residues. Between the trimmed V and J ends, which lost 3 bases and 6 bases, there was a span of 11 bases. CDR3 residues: CASSYWGGNGYTF. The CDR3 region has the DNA TGTGCCAGCAGTTATTGGGGAGGAAATGGCTACACCTTC.

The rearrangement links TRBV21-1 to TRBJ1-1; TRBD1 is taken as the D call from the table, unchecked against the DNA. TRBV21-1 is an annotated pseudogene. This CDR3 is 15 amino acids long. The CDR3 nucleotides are TGTGCCAGCAGCAACAAGACAGGGATGAACACTGAAGCTTTCTTT. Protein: CASSNKTGMNTEAFF.